This T cell receptor beta chain emerged from a study of cytomegalovirus exposure and HLA in healthy donors. Researchers ran the PCR with 60 Vbeta and 13 Jbeta primers. TCRdb's copy holds only in-frame clones and misses some; the assay was immunoSEQ multiplex PCR. The sample comprises 100,000 to 150,000 clones, 15% to 19% of which are singletons, and 1.9% rests with the top ten. This clone was seen only a few times. The CDR3 spans 14 residues. The germline V gene encodes CDR1 MNHNS and CDR2 SASEGT. V was clipped by 6 bases and J by 3 bases, with 12 bases between them. This TCR was sampled from a woman younger than 35 in good health and CMV-seronegative. Sequenced sample: PBMCs. The V gene is TRBV6-1, the J gene TRBJ1-5; no reliable D call. CDR3 nucleotides: TGTGCCAGCAGCCAGGATCCTTCCAATCAGCCCCAGCATTTT. The encoded protein is CASSQDPSNQPQHF.